This is a list of T cell receptor beta chains from one sample in a study of beta chain features in type 1 diabetes. Profiled with immunoSEQ multiplex PCR; TCRdb holds only in-frame clones, not every one. The table shows 120,000 to 150,000 clones, with 10% occurring only once. Sequencing was performed on naive CD4+ T cells from blood. The receptors originated from a young man in good health. The CDR3 runs from the conserved cysteine through the conserved F or W. D genes are given only for firm matches. A clone size is listed for some rows: how often the clone was seen (once, few, many), or a class if it is expanded.

clone_size	v_call	j_call	d_call	cdr3_aa	cdr3_nt
NA	TRBV5-1	TRBJ2-5	NA	CASSTGTREETQYF	TGCGCCAGCAGCACTGGGACAAGGGAAGAGACCCAGTACTTC
few	TRBV18	TRBJ2-7	TRBD1	CASSPSGTVAYEQYF	TGTGCCAGCTCACCCTCCGGGACAGTAGCCTACGAGCAGTACTTC
many	TRBV30	TRBJ1-4	NA	CAWSGHASLGKLFF	TGTGCCTGGAGTGGGCACGCCTCGCTTGGAAAACTGTTTTTT
NA	TRBV30	TRBJ1-6	TRBD1	CAWGDRAGSPLHF	TGTGCCTGGGGGGACAGAGCCGGTTCACCCCTCCACTTT
few	TRBV11-2	TRBJ1-5	TRBD1	CASSPDRGYQPQHF	TGTGCCAGCAGTCCTGACAGGGGCTATCAGCCCCAGCATTTT
few	TRBV5-6	TRBJ2-3	TRBD2	CASSLVTSGGRSPQYF	TGTGCCAGCAGCTTGGTGACTAGCGGGGGCCGGAGCCCGCAGTATTTT
few	TRBV25-1	TRBJ2-7	NA	CASIRGEREQYF	TGTGCCAGCATCAGGGGAGAGCGCGAGCAGTACTTC
many	TRBV5-6	TRBJ2-5	TRBD2	CASSFRLAEYQETQYF	TGTGCCAGCAGCTTTCGGCTAGCGGAGTACCAAGAGACCCAGTACTTC
NA	TRBV5-1	TRBJ2-1	TRBD1	CASSIGTGNVVEQFF	TGCGCCAGCAGCATCGGGACAGGGAATGTCGTTGAGCAGTTCTTC
NA	TRBV11-2	TRBJ2-2	NA	CASSPRQATGELFF	TGTGCCAGCAGCCCAAGACAGGCCACCGGGGAGCTGTTTTTT
few	TRBV5-8	TRBJ2-3	TRBD1	CASSQGDRAAQYF	TGTGCCAGCAGCCAAGGAGACAGGGCGGCGCAGTATTTT
few	TRBV2	TRBJ1-6	TRBD1	CASSPRTGRGSPLHF	TGTGCCAGCAGCCCGAGGACAGGGAGGGGATCACCCCTCCACTTT
many	TRBV7-9	TRBJ2-6	NA	CASSVGPSGANVLTF	TGTGCCAGCAGCGTGGGCCCCTCTGGGGCCAACGTCCTGACTTTC
few	TRBV7-6	TRBJ1-2	NA	CASSPRAGYTF	TGTGCCAGCAGCCCCAGGGCTGGCTACACCTTC
few	TRBV7-9	TRBJ1-4	TRBD1	CASSQGQGRGKLFF	TGTGCCAGCAGCCAGGGACAGGGGAGGGGAAAACTGTTTTTT
few	TRBV5-1	TRBJ2-7	NA	CASSYGRGASYEQYF	TGCGCCAGCAGCTATGGACGGGGGGCTTCCTACGAGCAGTACTTC
few	TRBV5-1	TRBJ1-6	NA	CASSFDSSYNSPLHF	TGCGCCAGCAGCTTTGACAGCTCCTATAATTCACCCCTCCACTTT
NA	TRBV18	TRBJ2-7	NA	CASSPDNSFEQYF	TGTGCCAGCTCACCAGACAACTCGTTCGAGCAGTACTTC
NA	TRBV5-1	TRBJ1-3	NA	CASSLQGFSGNTIYF	TGCGCCAGCAGCCTACAGGGTTTCTCTGGAAACACCATATATTTT
few	TRBV30	TRBJ2-1	NA	CAWSVGLVSSYNEQFF	TGTGCCTGGAGTGTAGGACTCGTGAGCTCCTACAATGAGCAGTTCTTC
few	TRBV5-6	TRBJ2-2	NA	CASSLITGDTGELFF	TGTGCCAGCAGCTTGATAACAGGAGACACCGGGGAGCTGTTTTTT
NA	TRBV19	TRBJ2-3	TRBD2	CASSIAGGAPDTQYF	TGTGCCAGTAGTATCGCGGGGGGGGCCCCAGATACGCAGTATTTT
few	TRBV7-2	TRBJ1-2	NA	CASSPLWQARRGYGYTF	TGTGCCAGCAGCCCCCTCTGGCAGGCCAGGCGTGGCTATGGCTACACCTTC
few	TRBV7-6	TRBJ2-7	NA	CASSFGQTSYEQYF	TGTGCCAGCAGCTTCGGACAGACCTCCTACGAGCAGTACTTC
NA	TRBV28	TRBJ2-1	TRBD2	CASRGREGTYNEQFF	TGTGCCAGCAGGGGACGGGAGGGGACCTACAATGAGCAGTTCTTC
many	TRBV5-4	TRBJ2-6	TRBD2	CASTAGGETGANVLTF	TGTGCCAGCACTGCGGGAGGGGAGACTGGGGCCAACGTCCTGACTTTC